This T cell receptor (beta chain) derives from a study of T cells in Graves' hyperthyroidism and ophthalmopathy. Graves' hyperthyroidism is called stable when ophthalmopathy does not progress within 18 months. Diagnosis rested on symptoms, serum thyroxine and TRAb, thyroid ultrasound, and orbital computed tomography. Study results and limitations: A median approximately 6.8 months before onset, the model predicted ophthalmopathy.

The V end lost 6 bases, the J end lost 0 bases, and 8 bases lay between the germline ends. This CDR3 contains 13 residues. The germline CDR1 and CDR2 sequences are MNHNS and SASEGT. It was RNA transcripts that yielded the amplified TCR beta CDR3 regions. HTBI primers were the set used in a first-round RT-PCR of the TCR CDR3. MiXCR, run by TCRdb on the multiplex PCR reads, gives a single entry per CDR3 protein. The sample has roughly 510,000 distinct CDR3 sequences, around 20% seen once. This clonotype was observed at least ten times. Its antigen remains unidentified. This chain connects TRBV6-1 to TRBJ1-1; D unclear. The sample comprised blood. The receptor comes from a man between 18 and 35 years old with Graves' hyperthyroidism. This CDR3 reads CASRVYLNTEAFF. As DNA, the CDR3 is TGTGCCAGCAGGGTTTACCTGAACACTGAAGCTTTCTTT.